A single sample is the source of the 8 T cell receptor beta chains below, sequenced in a study of cytomegalovirus exposure and HLA in healthy donors. Use of 60 Vbeta and 13 Jbeta primers characterized the PCR. Sequenced by immunoSEQ multiplex PCR; TCRdb stores in-frame clones only, minus some. Of about 150,000 clones listed, around 65% are singletons. Sequenced: PBMCs. These receptors all come from a male donor in good health and CMV-seronegative.

This chain links TRBV7-2 with TRBJ2-2; 12 nucleotides line up with TRBD2. The germline CDR1 and CDR2 sequences are SGHTA and FQGNSA. This CDR3 spans 14 amino acids. The V segment lost 7 bases and the J segment 6 bases; nucleotides outside the gene matches: 3. The CDR3 spells CASKLAGGAGELFF. The CDR3 nucleotides read TGTGCCAGCAAACTAGCGGGGGGCGCCGGGGAGCTGTTTTTT.

The J gene is TRBJ1-1, the V gene TRBV10-3; 8 nucleotides align to TRBD1. The CDR3 has 13 amino acids. Germline-derived CDR1 and CDR2 are ENHRY and SYGVKD. V was pared by 7 bases and J by 1 base, with 2 bases of the junction left unmatched. This CDR3 is CAINGQGNTEAFF. Written as DNA, the CDR3 is TGTGCCATCAACGGACAGGGGAACACTGAAGCTTTCTTT.

This chain joins TRBV6-6 and TRBJ2-7, with D uncertain. Trimming shortened V by 4 bases and J by 1 base, and 11 bases separated the two germline ends. CDR3 length: 14 residues. Per germline, CDR1 MNHNY and CDR2 SVGAGI (reference sequence). The CDR3 sequence: CASSSPGESYEQYF. CDR3 in DNA: TGTGCCAGCAGTTCCCCGGGTGAGTCCTACGAGCAGTACTTC.

The V and J genes are TRBV5-4 and TRBJ2-7; tentative D call: TRBD1 (6 bases). CDR1 SGHNT and CDR2 YYREEE come from the germline V gene (reference sequence). This CDR3 is built from 13 residues. Trimming took 0 bases from V and 4 from J, leaving 8 bases between them. The CDR3 loop is CASSLGTEYEQYF. The CDR3 DNA sequence: TGTGCCAGCAGCTTGGGGACAGAGTACGAGCAGTACTTC.

The gene calls are TRBV28 and TRBJ2-4; TRBD2 is a possible D gene (7 bases). V lost 7 bases and J lost 3, with 16 bases in between. Per the germline V gene, CDR1 is MDHEN and CDR2 is SYDVKM. The CDR3 totals 15 residues. CDR3 sequence reads: CASISRGPNKNIQYF. As DNA, the CDR3 is TGTGCCAGCATCTCGCGGGGGCCCAACAAAAACATTCAGTACTTC.

The sample holds a few counts of this clone. This chain connects TRBV7-6 to TRBJ1-2; 9 nucleotides match TRBD1. The germline V gene has CDR1 SGHVS and CDR2 FNYEAQ. J was trimmed by 8 bases and V by 5 bases; bases with no gene match: 6. This CDR3 has 13 residues. CDR3 nucleotide sequence: TGTGCCAGCAGCCCGGACAGGGGAGGGGGCTACACCTTC. Its translation: CASSPDRGGGYTF.

This rearrangement joins TRBV5-4 to TRBJ2-1; 7 bases map to TRBD1. Looked up from germline, CDR1 is SGHNT and CDR2 is YYREEE (reference sequence). The CDR3 is 16 amino acids. Trimming at V came to 8 bases and at J to 6 bases, leaving 17 bases not matched to a gene. CDR3 bases: TGTGCCAGTCAGCTTAGGGCAGGGGGAAGGGGCAATGAGCAGTTCTTC. Its translation: CASQLRAGGRGNEQFF.

The V and J genes are TRBV18 and TRBJ2-2, with 8 bases lining up with TRBD1. CDR1 KGHSH and CDR2 LQKENI come from the germline V gene. V was pared by 1 base and J by 3 bases, with 7 bases of the junction left unmatched. The CDR3 is 17 residues long. The CDR3 here is CASSPQRTGFDTGELFF. The DNA of the CDR3 is TGTGCCAGCTCACCACAAAGGACAGGGTTTGACACCGGGGAGCTGTTTTTT.